These T cell receptor beta chains were read from a single sample in a study of blood T cell repertoires in COVID-19. Here immunoSEQ multiplex PCR was the method, and the copy in TCRdb shows in-frame clones only, minus some. The sample carries 95,000 to 110,000 clones, 85% to 95% recorded once. Input material: peripheral blood. The origin of the receptors is a woman aged 25 to 45 with acute or convalescent COVID-19. The CDR3 runs from the conserved cysteine through the conserved F or W. The D gene is left open where the match is weak. A row's size may be missing; if present it is once, few, many or a size class.

j_call,clone_size,v_call,d_call,cdr3_aa,cdr3_nt
TRBJ1-5,.,TRBV27,.,CASRLDRLSNQPQHF,TGTGCCAGCAGACTGGACAGACTTAGCAATCAGCCCCAGCATTTT
TRBJ2-1,few,TRBV7-9,TRBD2,CASSYRGGANNEQFF,TGTGCCAGCAGCTACCGCGGGGGGGCGAACAATGAGCAGTTCTTC
TRBJ2-7,.,TRBV5-1,TRBD1,CASSPNGQGRVYEQYF,TGCGCCAGCAGCCCCAACGGACAGGGTAGGGTATACGAGCAGTACTTC
TRBJ2-3,.,TRBV7-6,TRBD1,CASSSRTGNTDTQYF,TGTGCCAGCAGTTCTAGGACAGGGAACACAGATACGCAGTATTTT
TRBJ1-2,.,TRBV19,.,CASSILTAPGYTF,TGTGCCAGTAGTATCCTGACTGCTCCTGGCTACACCTTC
TRBJ2-5,.,TRBV28,TRBD2,CASSLFRGGQETQYF,TGTGCCAGCAGTTTATTCCGGGGGGGCCAAGAGACCCAGTACTTC
TRBJ1-5,.,TRBV4-2,.,CASSQDLRSGNQPQHF,TGTGCCAGCAGCCAAGACCTCCGGTCGGGCAATCAGCCCCAGCATTTT
TRBJ1-1,.,TRBV9,.,CASSVGTGMNTEAFF,TGTGCCAGCAGCGTAGGAACAGGGATGAACACTGAAGCTTTCTTT
TRBJ1-1,.,TRBV12-3/TRBV12-4,.,CASSPYTGTEAFF,TGTGCCAGCAGCCCCTACACGGGCACTGAAGCTTTCTTT
TRBJ2-1,.,TRBV23-1,.,CASRTGTSYNEQFF,TGCGCCAGCCGAACAGGGACGTCCTACAATGAGCAGTTCTTC
TRBJ1-2,.,TRBV4-3,TRBD1,CASSQGVRTGVYGYTF,TGCGCCAGCAGCCAAGGAGTGAGGACAGGAGTCTATGGCTACACCTTC
TRBJ1-2,.,TRBV6-1,TRBD1,CASSEWTGAVNYGYTF,TGTGCCAGCAGTGAATGGACAGGGGCCGTGAACTATGGCTACACCTTC
TRBJ2-3,.,TRBV4-2,TRBD2,CASSPRLAGGSDTQYF,TGTGCCAGCAGCCCCAGACTAGCGGGGGGTTCAGATACGCAGTATTTT
TRBJ1-5,.,TRBV6-5,.,CASRPGLDNQPQHF,TGTGCCAGCAGGCCGGGACTGGACAATCAGCCCCAGCATTTT
TRBJ1-6,.,TRBV7-9,.,CASSPETAASPLHF,TGTGCCAGCAGCCCGGAGACAGCCGCTTCACCCCTCCACTTT
TRBJ1-1,.,TRBV28,.,CASSLSPRGNTEAFF,TGTGCCAGCAGTTTGTCCCCCAGGGGGAACACTGAAGCTTTCTTT
TRBJ1-1,few,TRBV30,.,CAWSVLRGTVEAFF,TGTGCCTGGAGTGTGTTGCGGGGCACAGTTGAAGCTTTCTTT
TRBJ1-1,.,TRBV4-1,.,CASSQDSRGTEAFF,TGCGCCAGCAGCCAAGACAGTCGGGGCACTGAAGCTTTCTTT
TRBJ1-4,.,TRBV18,TRBD1,CASSPQTGSNEKLFF,TGTGCCAGCTCACCACAGACAGGGTCAAATGAAAAACTGTTTTTT
TRBJ1-2,.,TRBV30,TRBD1,CAWSAGTGSRSYYGYTF,TGTGCCTGGAGTGCCGGGACAGGGAGTCGTTCATACTATGGCTACACCTTC
TRBJ1-5,.,TRBV28,.,CASITPGGHQPQHF,TGTGCCAGCATTACCCCGGGAGGGCATCAGCCCCAGCATTTT
TRBJ2-7,.,TRBV5-6,TRBD1,CASSHPPGQGVHEQYF,TGTGCCAGCTCCCATCCACCGGGACAGGGGGTCCACGAGCAGTACTTC